This TCR beta chain was observed in a study of shared clonotypes between healthy human individuals. Points from the study as a whole: Tissues were not sampled, only blood, and their repertoires likely differ.

Samples underwent the assay at deep level. TCRdb's table, derived via immunoSEQ multiplex PCR, lists solely in-frame clones and lacks some. The table lists more than 2,000,000 clones, around nine tenths of them singletons, with roughly 0.15% in the top ten. Those who donated were healthy HIV-negative adults, with no recent acute infections or vaccinations reported. Remarks on this clone: Its antigen is unknown. This sample includes further DNA sequences coding for the same CDR3.

The CDR3 totals 10 residues. Germline values: CDR1 DFQATT, CDR2 SNEGSKA (reference sequence). V shed 6 bases and J shed 5 bases, with 8 bases lying between them. V is TRBV20-1 and J is TRBJ2-7, with D uncertain. The specimen was naive CD4+ T cells sorted from blood. Subset meaning: CD45RA+ positively selected. The clonotype originates from a man aged 18 to 30 in good health. The CDR3 nucleotides are TGCAGTGCGACTGGAAACGAGCAGTACTTC. Its protein product is CSATGNEQYF.